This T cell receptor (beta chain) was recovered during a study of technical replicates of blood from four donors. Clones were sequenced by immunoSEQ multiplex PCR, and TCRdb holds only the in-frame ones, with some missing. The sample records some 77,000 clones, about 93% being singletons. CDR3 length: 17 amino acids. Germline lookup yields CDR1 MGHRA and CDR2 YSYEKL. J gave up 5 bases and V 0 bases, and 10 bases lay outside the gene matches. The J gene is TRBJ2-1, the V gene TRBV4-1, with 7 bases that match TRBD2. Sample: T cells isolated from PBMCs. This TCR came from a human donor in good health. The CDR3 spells CASSQDAGTTRNNEQFF. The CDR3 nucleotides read TGCGCCAGCAGCCAAGATGCCGGGACTACCAGAAACAATGAGCAGTTCTTC.